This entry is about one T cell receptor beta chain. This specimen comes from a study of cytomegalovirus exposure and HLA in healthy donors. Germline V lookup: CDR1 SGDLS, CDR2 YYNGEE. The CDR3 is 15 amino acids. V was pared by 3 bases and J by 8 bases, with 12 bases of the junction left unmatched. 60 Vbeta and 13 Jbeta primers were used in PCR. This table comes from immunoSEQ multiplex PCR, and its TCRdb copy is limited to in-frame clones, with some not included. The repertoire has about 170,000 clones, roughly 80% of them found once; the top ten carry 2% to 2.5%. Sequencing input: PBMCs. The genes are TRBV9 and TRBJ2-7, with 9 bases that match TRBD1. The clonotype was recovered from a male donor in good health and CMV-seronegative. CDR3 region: CASSGVPGQGMKQYF. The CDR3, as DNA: TGTGCCAGCAGCGGCGTTCCGGGACAGGGAATGAAGCAGTACTTC.